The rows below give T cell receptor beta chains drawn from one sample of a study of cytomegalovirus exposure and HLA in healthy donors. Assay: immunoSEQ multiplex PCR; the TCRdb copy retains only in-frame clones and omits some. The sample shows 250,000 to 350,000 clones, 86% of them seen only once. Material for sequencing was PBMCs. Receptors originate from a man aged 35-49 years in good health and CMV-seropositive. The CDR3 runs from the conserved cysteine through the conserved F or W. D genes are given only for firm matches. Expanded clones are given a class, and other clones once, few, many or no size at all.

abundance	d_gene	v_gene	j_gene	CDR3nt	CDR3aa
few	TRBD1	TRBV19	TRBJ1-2	TGTGCCAGTAGTTCCGGTGGACAGGGAAAGTATGGCTACACCTTC	CASSSGGQGKYGYTF
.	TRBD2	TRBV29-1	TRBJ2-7	TGCAGCGTTGTCGAACTAGCGGGAGTGTACGAGCAGTACTTC	CSVVELAGVYEQYF
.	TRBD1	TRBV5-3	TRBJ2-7	TGTGCCAGAAGCTCGCGGGACAGGGGGCGGTACGAGCAGTACTTC	CARSSRDRGRYEQYF
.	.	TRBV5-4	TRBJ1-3	TGTGCCAGCAGCTTACGGACAGTCTCTGGAAACACCATATATTTT	CASSLRTVSGNTIYF
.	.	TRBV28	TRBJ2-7	TGTGCCAGCAGTTTTATAGAGGGCTCCTACGAGCAGTACTTC	CASSFIEGSYEQYF
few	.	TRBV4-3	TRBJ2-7	TGCGCCAGCAGCCTTTGGCTTCCCGGGACTTATTTTTACGAGCAGTACTTC	CASSLWLPGTYFYEQYF
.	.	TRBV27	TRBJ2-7	TGTGCCAGCAGTTTAACTAGGATGGCCTACGAGCAGTACTTC	CASSLTRMAYEQYF
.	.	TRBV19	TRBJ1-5	TGTGCCAGTAGTCCTCGGACAGAGCCCCAGCATTTT	CASSPRTEPQHF
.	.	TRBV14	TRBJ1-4	TGTGCCAGCTCACCCCAGGGTGAAAAACTGTTTTTT	CASSPQGEKLFF
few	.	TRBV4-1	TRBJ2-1	TGCGCCAGCAGCCTAGCCGCCTATTACAATGAGCAGTTCTTC	CASSLAAYYNEQFF
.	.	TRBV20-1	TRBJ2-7	TGCAGTGCTGAGGACTCCTACGAGCAGTACTTC	CSAEDSYEQYF
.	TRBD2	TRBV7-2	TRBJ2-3	TGTGCCAGCAGCTTTGGACTAGCGGGGATCACAGATACGCAGTATTTT	CASSFGLAGITDTQYF
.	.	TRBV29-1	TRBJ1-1	TGCAGCGTCGACAGGACAGATCTGAACACTGAAGCTTTCTTT	CSVDRTDLNTEAFF
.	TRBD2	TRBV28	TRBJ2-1	TGTGCCAGCAGTTTTAGCGGGAAGAGCTCCTACAATGAGCAGTTCTTC	CASSFSGKSSYNEQFF
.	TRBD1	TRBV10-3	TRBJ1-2	TGTGCCATCAGCGAGTTTACGGACAGGGTCGCTGGCTACACCTTC	CAISEFTDRVAGYTF
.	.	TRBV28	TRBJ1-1	TGTGCCAGCAGTTTAACCCTCGGGGATCGCACTGAAGCTTTCTTT	CASSLTLGDRTEAFF
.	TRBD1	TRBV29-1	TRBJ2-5	TGCAGCGTTGCCGGGACAGGGGGCATTGAGACCCAGTACTTC	CSVAGTGGIETQYF
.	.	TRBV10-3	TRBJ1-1	TGTGCCATCAGGACAGAAATTGAAGCTTTCTTT	CAIRTEIEAFF
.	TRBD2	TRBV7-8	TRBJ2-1	TGTGCCAGCAGCTTTAGCGGGGTCTCCTACAATGAGCAGTTCTTC	CASSFSGVSYNEQFF
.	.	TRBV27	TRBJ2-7	TGTGCCAGCAGTTTAGGCAGGGCCTACGAGCAGTACTTC	CASSLGRAYEQYF
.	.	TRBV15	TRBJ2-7	TGTGCCACCAGCAGAGAACGGGAAACGGGCTACGAGCAGTACTTC	CATSRERETGYEQYF
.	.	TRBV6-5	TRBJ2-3	TGTGCCAGCAGTTACTCGGACGGGAGTTTAGATACGCAGTATTTT	CASSYSDGSLDTQYF
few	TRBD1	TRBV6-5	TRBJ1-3	TGTGCCAGCAGGGGGGACAGGGGGCAGGGAAACACCATATATTTT	CASRGDRGQGNTIYF
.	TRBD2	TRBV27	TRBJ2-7	TGTGCCAGCAGTTTAGTGACTAGCGGGCACTCCTACGAGCAGTACTTC	CASSLVTSGHSYEQYF
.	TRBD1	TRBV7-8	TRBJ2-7	TGTGCCAGCAGCTTAGCGAGGACAGGGGTTCGCGAGCAGTACTTC	CASSLARTGVREQYF
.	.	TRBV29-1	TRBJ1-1	TGCAGCGTTAGGACGGGGGGGAGCACTGAAGCTTTCTTT	CSVRTGGSTEAFF